This is a list of T cell receptor beta chains from one sample in a study of shared clonotypes between healthy human individuals. This table comes from immunoSEQ multiplex PCR, and its TCRdb copy is limited to in-frame clones, with some not included. The data contain approximately 980,000 clones, approximately 80% of them singletons. Sequencing input: memory CD4+ T cells sorted from blood. The receptors come from a man between 18 and 29 years old in good health. Both conserved end residues are part of each CDR3. Each record gives: D gene, V gene, J gene, clone size, CDR3 protein, CDR3 DNA. D genes are given only for firm matches. Size values are once, few and many counts, or a class for expanded clones, and some rows have none.

.,TRBV7-2,TRBJ2-6,.,CASSPGGSGANVLTF,TGTGCCAGCAGCCCCGGCGGGTCTGGGGCCAACGTCCTGACTTTC
TRBD1,TRBV7-9,TRBJ2-7,.,CASSQDRGYEQYF,TGTGCCAGCAGCCAGGACAGGGGCTACGAGCAGTACTTC
TRBD2,TRBV5-1,TRBJ2-5,.,CASSLASGQEAQYF,TGCGCCAGCAGCTTGGCTAGCGGGCAAGAGGCCCAGTACTTC
.,TRBV5-1,TRBJ1-2,.,CASSLDPGNYGYTF,TGCGCCAGCAGCTTGGATCCGGGAAACTATGGCTACACCTTC
.,TRBV7-2,TRBJ2-7,.,CASSLALGSPYEQYF,TGTGCCAGCAGCTTAGCGCTGGGTTCCCCCTACGAGCAGTACTTC
TRBD1,TRBV30,TRBJ1-2,.,CAWSPEDRVGYTF,TGTGCCTGGAGCCCCGAGGACAGGGTTGGCTACACCTTC
TRBD1,TRBV29-1,TRBJ1-2,.,CSVERQGEGVF,TGCAGCGTTGAGCGACAGGGGGAAGGGGTCTTC
TRBD2,TRBV2,TRBJ2-7,few,CASSEEGALKRGDEQYF,TGTGCCAGCAGTGAAGAAGGAGCCCTCAAACGGGGGGACGAGCAGTACTTC
.,TRBV30,TRBJ1-4,few,CAWSVDAGRNEKLFF,TGTGCCTGGTCGGTCGATGCAGGGCGGAATGAAAAACTGTTTTTT
.,TRBV5-1,TRBJ2-1,.,CASSNGPYNEQFF,TGCGCCAGCAGTAACGGGCCGTACAATGAGCAGTTCTTC
.,TRBV19,TRBJ2-6,.,CASTNPLPGANVLTF,TGTGCCAGTACCAACCCTCTCCCTGGGGCCAACGTCCTGACTTTC
TRBD2,TRBV30,TRBJ2-5,.,CALSGTYQETQYF,TGTGCCCTGAGCGGGACGTACCAAGAGACCCAGTACTTC
TRBD1,TRBV27,TRBJ2-4,.,CASSGTGAKNIQYF,TGTGCCAGCAGTGGGACAGGGGCCAAAAACATTCAGTACTTC
.,TRBV4-1,TRBJ2-5,.,CAAGRTLQETQYF,TGCGCCGCCGGCAGGACACTACAAGAGACCCAGTACTTC
.,TRBV19,TRBJ1-5,.,CASSTLQGNQPQHF,TGTGCCAGTAGTACCCTACAGGGCAATCAGCCCCAGCATTTT
.,TRBV6-1,TRBJ2-3,.,CASSSSGGPWDTQYF,TGTGCCAGCAGTTCAAGCGGCGGGCCCTGGGATACGCAGTATTTT
.,TRBV6-1,TRBJ2-7,.,CASSVSRTEQYF,TGTGCCAGCAGTGTATCAAGGACAGAGCAGTACTTC
.,TRBV5-8,TRBJ2-7,few,CASSRGTMAGVGEQYF,TGTGCCAGCAGCAGGGGGACTATGGCGGGAGTTGGCGAGCAGTACTTC
TRBD1,TRBV25-1,TRBJ1-2,.,CASSEDRRGVGYTF,TGTGCCAGCTCCGAGGACAGGCGCGGGGTAGGCTACACCTTC
.,TRBV4-1,TRBJ1-4,.,CASSQEGGVREKLFF,TGCGCCAGCAGCCAAGAAGGAGGGGTGCGGGAAAAACTGTTTTTT
.,TRBV28,TRBJ2-1,.,CASSLWTGGNEQFF,TGTGCCAGCAGTTTATGGACAGGAGGGAATGAGCAGTTCTTC
TRBD1,TRBV9,TRBJ1-2,.,CASIRDRGDGYTF,TGTGCCAGCATTAGGGACAGGGGGGATGGCTACACCTTC
.,TRBV5-1,TRBJ1-3,.,CASSLDGIGNTIYF,TGCGCCAGCAGCTTGGACGGAATTGGAAACACCATATATTTT
.,TRBV5-1,TRBJ1-1,.,CASSLVPGNTEAFF,TGCGCCAGCAGCTTGGTACCGGGGAACACTGAAGCTTTCTTT
.,TRBV7-9,TRBJ1-5,.,CASSLGGGGNQPQHF,TGTGCCAGCAGCTTAGGAGGCGGGGGAAATCAGCCCCAGCATTTT
TRBD1,TRBV4-1,TRBJ2-7,.,CASSQPDRGGGEQYF,TGCGCCAGCAGCCAACCGGACAGGGGAGGAGGGGAGCAGTACTTC
TRBD2,TRBV11-2,TRBJ2-7,.,CASRNPGLASYEQYF,TGTGCCAGCAGGAATCCGGGACTAGCGTCCTACGAGCAGTACTTC
TRBD1,TRBV11-2,TRBJ2-5,.,CASSTTGGWGETQYF,TGTGCCAGCAGCACCACAGGGGGCTGGGGAGAGACCCAGTACTTC
.,TRBV5-1,TRBJ2-3,.,CASSLGPGVGADTQYF,TGCGCCAGCAGCTTGGGCCCGGGGGTTGGGGCAGATACGCAGTATTTT
TRBD1,TRBV30,TRBJ1-5,.,CAWSAGGVSNQPQHF,TGTGCCTGGAGTGCAGGGGGAGTTAGCAATCAGCCCCAGCATTTT
TRBD1,TRBV4-1,TRBJ2-1,.,CASSTGTGSSYNEQFF,TGCGCCAGCAGCACAGGGACAGGGAGCTCCTACAATGAGCAGTTCTTC
.,TRBV7-2,TRBJ1-4,.,CASSDRQGGKLFF,TGTGCCAGCAGCGACAGGCAGGGAGGAAAACTGTTTTTT
.,TRBV12-2,TRBJ2-5,.,CASRLGRRRGGRETQYF,TGTGCAAGTCGCTTAGGACGAAGGCGGGGGGGCCGAGAGACCCAGTACTTC
.,TRBV30,TRBJ2-2,.,CASTETANTGELFF,TGTGCCTCGACCGAGACCGCGAACACCGGGGAGCTGTTTTTT
TRBD1,TRBV7-2,TRBJ1-3,once,CASSLAWSGGSGNTIYF,TGTGCCAGCAGCTTAGCTTGGTCAGGGGGTTCTGGAAACACCATATATTTT
.,TRBV30,TRBJ2-3,once,CAWSVETGVADTQYF,TGTGCCTGGAGTGTCGAAACGGGGGTCGCAGATACGCAGTATTTT
.,TRBV6-1,TRBJ1-4,.,CATTRLSNEKLFF,TGTGCCACGACGAGGCTCTCTAATGAAAAACTGTTTTTT